This TCR beta chain came from a study of blood T cells in healthy people across ages. The CDR3 spans 15 residues. Germline-derived CDR1 and CDR2 are LGHDT and YNNKEL (reference sequence). The use of a sample-barcoded 5' primer and a J-beta primer mix characterized a second PCR of 7 to 11 cycles. TCRdb reprocessed the 5' RACE reads with MiXCR, giving one entry per CDR3 protein. The table includes approximately 1,700,000 distinct CDR3 sequences, about two fifths detected once. Material for sequencing was blood. The TCR comes from a human donor in good health. This chain links TRBV3-1 with TRBJ2-7, with 7 bases matching TRBD2. The DNA end favors TRBJ2-5, so the J call may be wrong. The CDR3 sequence is CASSQDFSGGETQYF. The CDR3 DNA follows: TGTGCCAGCAGCCAAGATTTCTCGGGAGGCGAGACCCAGTACTTC.